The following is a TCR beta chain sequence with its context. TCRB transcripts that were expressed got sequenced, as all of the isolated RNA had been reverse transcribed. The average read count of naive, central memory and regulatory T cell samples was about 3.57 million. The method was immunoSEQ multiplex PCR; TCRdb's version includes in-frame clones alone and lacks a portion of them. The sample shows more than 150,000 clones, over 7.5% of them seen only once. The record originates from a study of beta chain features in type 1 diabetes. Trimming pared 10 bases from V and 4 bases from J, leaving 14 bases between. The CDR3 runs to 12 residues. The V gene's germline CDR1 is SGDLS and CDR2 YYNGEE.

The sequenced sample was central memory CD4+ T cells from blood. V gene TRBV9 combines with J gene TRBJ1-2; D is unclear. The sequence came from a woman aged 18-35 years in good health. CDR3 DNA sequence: TGTGCCTCCTCACAGACGTCCTATGGCTACACCTTC. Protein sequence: CASSQTSYGYTF.